The 8 T cell receptor beta chains below were found in one sample sequenced in a study of monozygotic twins with inflammatory bowel disease. Each CDR3 protein gets one entry in TCRdb, which reprocessed the 5' RACE reads and gives no DNA. The table for this sample gives approximately 200,000 distinct CDR3 sequences. The sequenced sample consisted of blood. Source of these receptors: a human donor with ulcerative colitis or Crohn's disease, or a healthy co-twin of an affected twin (not recorded which).

The chain has TRBV25-1 and TRBJ2-3; TCRdb's D call, TRBD2, is unchecked because there is no DNA. Per germline, CDR1 MGHDK and CDR2 SYGVNS. The CDR3 sequence is 17 residues long. The CDR3 here is CASSPPREREFGDTQYF.

The CDR3 is CASSTRQGGMNTEAFF. The chain employs TRBV18 and TRBJ1-1; the TRBD1 assignment by TCRdb is unverifiable without DNA. CDR3 length equals 16 residues. Germline CDR1 reads KGHSH; CDR2 reads LQKENI.

The chain couples TRBV7-2 to TRBJ2-1; with no DNA, the TCRdb D assignment of TRBD1 cannot be verified. Germline V gene data show CDR1 as SGHTA and CDR2 as FQGNSA. The CDR3 spans 12 residues. The CDR3 spells CASSITGTETVF.

This CDR3 is CASSPTQESIYGYTF. V is TRBV18 and J is TRBJ1-2. The CDR3 is 15 amino acids. Germline assignment: CDR1 KGHSH and CDR2 LQKENI.

The CDR3 protein is CATKPGLTSSYEQYF. The chain links TRBV5-1 to TRBJ2-7; TCRdb's D call of TRBD2 is untestable without DNA. The CDR3 is 15 amino acids. Germline-derived CDR1 and CDR2 are SGHRS and YFSETQ.

The chain recombines TRBV4-2 with TRBJ2-1; TCRdb proposes TRBD1, but this gene call is untestable without DNA. The germline V gene has CDR1 LGHNA and CDR2 YNFKEQ. This CDR3 has 14 residues. CDR3 residues: CASSQGVGQREQFF.

The chain employs TRBV6-2 or TRBV6-3 and TRBJ2-2; TCRdb outputs TRBD1, but without DNA this stays unchecked. CDR1 and CDR2 (germline): MNHEY, SVGEGT. This CDR3 has 15 amino acids. The CDR3 here is CASSYGGRNTGELFF.

The rearrangement joins TRBV28 to TRBJ2-1. The CDR3 consists of 15 residues. Germline-derived CDR1 and CDR2 are MDHEN and SYDVKM. The chain's CDR3 is CASSLSGHAYNEQFF.